The present TCR beta chain was sequenced within a study of blood T cell repertoires in COVID-19. Per the study methods: Counts of nucleated cells, estimated from reference gene primer amplification, were obtained. The protocol was immunoSEQ multiplex PCR, while the TCRdb copy is restricted to in-frame clones and leaves out a portion. V and J calls and clone size are given by that table; D and trimming were obtained from the DNA. This sample has 75,000 to 95,000 clones, with approximately 90% found just once. With 11 bases removed from V and 5 bases from J, the gap between germline ends came to 12 bases. This CDR3 is built from 11 residues.

This chain connects TRBV12-3 or TRBV12-4 to TRBJ1-1, with a weak D call TRBD1 (5 bases). The sequenced sample was peripheral blood. The sequence derives from a human donor in a cohort sampled during active COVID-19. The CDR3 nucleotides are TGTGCCGGGGGAGGGCGGACTGAAGCTTTCTTT. The encoded protein is CAGGGRTEAFF.